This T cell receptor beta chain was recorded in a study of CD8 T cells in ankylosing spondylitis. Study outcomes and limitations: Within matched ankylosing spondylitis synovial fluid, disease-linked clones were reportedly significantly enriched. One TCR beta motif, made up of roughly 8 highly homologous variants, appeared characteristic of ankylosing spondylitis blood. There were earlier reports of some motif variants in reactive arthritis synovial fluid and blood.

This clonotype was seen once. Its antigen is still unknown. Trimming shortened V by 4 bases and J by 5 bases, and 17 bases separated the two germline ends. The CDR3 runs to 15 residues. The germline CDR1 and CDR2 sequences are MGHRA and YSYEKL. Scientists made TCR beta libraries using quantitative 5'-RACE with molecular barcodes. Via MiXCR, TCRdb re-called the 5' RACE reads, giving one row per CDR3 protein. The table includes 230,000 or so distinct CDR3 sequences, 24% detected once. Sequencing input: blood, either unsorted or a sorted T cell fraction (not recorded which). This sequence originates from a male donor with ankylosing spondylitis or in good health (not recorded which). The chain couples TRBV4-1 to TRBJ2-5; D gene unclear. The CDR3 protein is CASSRTYQVGETQYF. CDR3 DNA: TGCGCCAGCAGCCGAACCTACCAGGTTGGGGAGACCCAGTACTTC.